This T cell receptor (beta chain) was identified in a study of T-cell memory formation after mild COVID-19. TCRdb re-called the 5' RACE reads with MiXCR, one entry per CDR3 protein. Of 300,000 to 400,000 distinct CDR3 sequences listed, 10% to 15% were seen once; the top ten hold roughly 23%. CDR1 is SGHVS and CDR2 is FQNEAQ in the germline V gene. V was clipped by 1 base and J by 0 bases, with 12 bases between them. The CDR3 totals 16 residues. This clonotype has more than one count but fewer than ten. The genes are TRBV7-8 and TRBJ1-1; D uncertain. This TCR came from a man between 18 and 35 years old who had mild COVID-19 (a few samples of this study predate the infection). Cell type and time point are not known. The sample consisted of PBMCs or a T cell subset sorted from them (not recorded which). CDR3: CASSLGLTTMNTEAFF. As DNA, the CDR3 is TGTGCCAGCAGCTTAGGGTTGACCACCATGAACACTGAAGCTTTCTTT.